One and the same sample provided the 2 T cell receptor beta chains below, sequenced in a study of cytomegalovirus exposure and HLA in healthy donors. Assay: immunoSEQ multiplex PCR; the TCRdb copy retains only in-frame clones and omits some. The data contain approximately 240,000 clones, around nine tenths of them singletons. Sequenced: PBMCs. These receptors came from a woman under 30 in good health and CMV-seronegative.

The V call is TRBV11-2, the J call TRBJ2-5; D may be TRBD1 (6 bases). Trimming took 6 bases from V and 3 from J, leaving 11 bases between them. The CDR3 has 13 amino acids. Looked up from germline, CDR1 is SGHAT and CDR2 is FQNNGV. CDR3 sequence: CASSPTGKETQYF. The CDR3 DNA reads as TGTGCCAGCAGTCCAACAGGGAAAGAGACCCAGTACTTC.

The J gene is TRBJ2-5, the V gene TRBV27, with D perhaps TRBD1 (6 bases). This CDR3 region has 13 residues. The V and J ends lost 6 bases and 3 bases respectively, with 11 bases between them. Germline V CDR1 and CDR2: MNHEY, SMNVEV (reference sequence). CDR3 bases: TGTGCCAGCAGGCTGGACAGTGAAGAGACCCAGTACTTC. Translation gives CASRLDSEETQYF.